This T cell receptor beta chain derives from a study of blood T cell repertoires in COVID-19. Overall study context: COVID-19 samples collected from the United States, Italy and Spain covered acute and convalescent phases.

Study members were between roughly 18 and 100 years old and lived in 24 US regions. Cohort 3 recovered donors had two negative PCRs, clearance, or symptom resolution. The CDR3 covers 14 residues. With 4 bases removed from V and 5 bases from J, the gap between germline ends came to 14 bases. CDR1 and CDR2 from the germline V gene are KGHSH and LQKENI. Measured with immunoSEQ multiplex PCR; TCRdb has only the in-frame clones, and not every one. Altogether a few hundred thousand clones are present, 70% to 90% being singletons, with the ten largest covering roughly 1.2%. The sequence derives from a man in his thirties or forties who had recovered from COVID-19. The chain joins TRBV18 to TRBJ2-5, with D tentatively TRBD1 (6 bases). Source material: PBMCs or T cells enriched from blood (not recorded which). DNA for the CDR3: TGTGCCAGCTCACAGGTCCAAAGGGGGGAGACCCAGTACTTC. This codes for CASSQVQRGETQYF.